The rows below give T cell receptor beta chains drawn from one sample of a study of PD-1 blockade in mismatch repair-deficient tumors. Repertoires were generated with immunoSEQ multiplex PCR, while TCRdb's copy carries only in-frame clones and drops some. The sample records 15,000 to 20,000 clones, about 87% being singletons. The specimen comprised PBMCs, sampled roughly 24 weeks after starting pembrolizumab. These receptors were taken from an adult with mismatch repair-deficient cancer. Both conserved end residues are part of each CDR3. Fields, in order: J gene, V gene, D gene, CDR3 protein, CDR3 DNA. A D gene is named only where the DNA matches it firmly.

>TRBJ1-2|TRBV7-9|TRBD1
CASSSRTGAPFYGYTF
TGTGCCAGCAGCTCACGGACAGGGGCCCCCTTCTATGGCTACACCTTC
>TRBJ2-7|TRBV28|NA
CASRVPGGGPTYEQYF
TGTGCCAGCAGGGTCCCTGGGGGGGGCCCTACCTACGAGCAGTACTTC
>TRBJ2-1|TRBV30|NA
CAYLVNRVPYNEQFF
TGTGCCTACCTCGTCAACAGGGTTCCGTACAATGAGCAGTTCTTC
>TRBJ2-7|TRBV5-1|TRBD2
CASSLTTSGGPSYEQYF
TGCGCCAGCAGCTTGACCACTAGCGGGGGACCCTCCTACGAGCAGTACTTC
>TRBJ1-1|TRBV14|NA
CASSPRGSVGTEAFF
TGTGCCAGCAGCCCCAGGGGATCGGTGGGGACTGAAGCTTTCTTT
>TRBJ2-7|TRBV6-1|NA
CASSEPGWLDEQYF
TGTGCCAGCAGTGAACCGGGTTGGCTGGACGAGCAGTACTTC
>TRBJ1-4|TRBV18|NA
CASSPERLEKLFF
TGTGCCAGCTCACCCGAGAGGTTGGAAAAACTGTTTTTT
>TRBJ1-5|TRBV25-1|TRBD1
CASSGQGGQPQHF
TGTGCCAGCAGTGGACAGGGGGGTCAGCCCCAGCATTTT
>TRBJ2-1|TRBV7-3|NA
CASSSIGWVNEQFF
TGTGCCAGCAGCTCCATCGGGTGGGTCAATGAGCAGTTCTTC
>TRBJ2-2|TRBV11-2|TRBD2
CASSSWLAGRFF
TGTGCCAGCAGCAGTTGGCTAGCGGGACGCTTTTTT
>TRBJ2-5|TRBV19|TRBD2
CASSGLAGGSEKTQYF
TGTGCCAGTAGTGGGCTAGCGGGAGGGTCCGAAAAGACCCAGTACTTC
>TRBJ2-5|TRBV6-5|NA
CASRLGRQGETQYF
TGTGCCAGCAGATTAGGCCGCCAGGGAGAGACCCAGTACTTC
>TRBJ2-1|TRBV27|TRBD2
CASSLLLAGGGNEQFF
TGTGCCAGCAGTCTCTTACTAGCGGGAGGGGGCAATGAGCAGTTCTTC
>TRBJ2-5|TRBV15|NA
CATSSSGVRKETQYF
TGTGCCACCAGCAGCAGCGGAGTTCGAAAAGAGACCCAGTACTTC